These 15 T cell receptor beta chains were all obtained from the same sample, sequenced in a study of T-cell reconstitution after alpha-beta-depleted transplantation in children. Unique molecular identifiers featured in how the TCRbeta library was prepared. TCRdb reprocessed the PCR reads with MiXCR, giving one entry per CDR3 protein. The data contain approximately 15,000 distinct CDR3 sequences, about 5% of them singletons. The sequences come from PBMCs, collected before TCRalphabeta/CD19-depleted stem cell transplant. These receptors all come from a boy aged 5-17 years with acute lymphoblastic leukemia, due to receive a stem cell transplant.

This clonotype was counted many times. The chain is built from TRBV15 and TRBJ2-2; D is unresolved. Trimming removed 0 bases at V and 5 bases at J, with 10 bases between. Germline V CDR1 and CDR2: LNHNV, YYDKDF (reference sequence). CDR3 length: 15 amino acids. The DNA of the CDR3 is TGTGCCACCAGCAGAGATTTAGTAGTGACCGGGGAGCTGTTTTTT. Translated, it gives CATSRDLVVTGELFF.

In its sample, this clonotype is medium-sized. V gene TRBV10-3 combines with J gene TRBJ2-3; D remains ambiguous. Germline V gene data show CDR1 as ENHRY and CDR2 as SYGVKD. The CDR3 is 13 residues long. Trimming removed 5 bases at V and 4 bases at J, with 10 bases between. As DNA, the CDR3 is TGTGCCATCAGTCTGGCTCCGCCAGATACGCAGTATTTT. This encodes CAISLAPPDTQYF.

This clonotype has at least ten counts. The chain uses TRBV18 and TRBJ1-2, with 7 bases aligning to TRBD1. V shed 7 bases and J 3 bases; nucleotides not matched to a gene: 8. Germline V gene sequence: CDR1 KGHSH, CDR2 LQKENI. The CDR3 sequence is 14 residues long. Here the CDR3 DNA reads TGTGCCAGCTTCAGCGGGCAGGGGGACTATGGCTACACCTTC. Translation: CASFSGQGDYGYTF.

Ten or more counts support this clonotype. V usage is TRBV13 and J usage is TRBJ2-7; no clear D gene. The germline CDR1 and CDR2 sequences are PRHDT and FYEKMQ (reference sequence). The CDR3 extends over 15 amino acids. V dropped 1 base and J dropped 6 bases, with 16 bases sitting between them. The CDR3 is CASSLVVEGPVEQYF. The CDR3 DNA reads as TGTGCCAGCAGCTTAGTAGTAGAAGGACCCGTCGAGCAGTACTTC.

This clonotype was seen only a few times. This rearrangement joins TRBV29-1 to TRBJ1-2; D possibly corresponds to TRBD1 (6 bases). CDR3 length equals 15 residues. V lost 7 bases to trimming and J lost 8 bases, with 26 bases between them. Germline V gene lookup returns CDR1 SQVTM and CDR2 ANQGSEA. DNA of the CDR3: TGCAGCGCAATCTTAGACGGGACAAGAAAGGAAGGCTACACCTTC. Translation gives CSAILDGTRKEGYTF.

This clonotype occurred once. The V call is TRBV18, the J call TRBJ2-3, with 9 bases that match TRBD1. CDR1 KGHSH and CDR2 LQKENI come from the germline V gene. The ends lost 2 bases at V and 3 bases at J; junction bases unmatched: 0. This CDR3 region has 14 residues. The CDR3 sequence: CASSPGQGTDTQYF. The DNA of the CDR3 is TGTGCCAGCTCACCAGGACAGGGGACAGATACGCAGTATTTT.

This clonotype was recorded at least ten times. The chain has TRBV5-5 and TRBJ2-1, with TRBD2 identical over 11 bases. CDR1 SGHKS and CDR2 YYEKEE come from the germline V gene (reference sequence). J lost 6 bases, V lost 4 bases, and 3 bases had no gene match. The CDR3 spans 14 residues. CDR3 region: CASSRGLAGNEQFF. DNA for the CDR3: TGTGCCAGCAGCCGTGGACTAGCGGGCAATGAGCAGTTCTTC.

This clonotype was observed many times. CDR3 in DNA: TGTGCCAGCACCCACCCGGGACAGAGTTACGAGCAGTACTTC. Protein: CASTHPGQSYEQYF. The chain combines TRBV5-6 with TRBJ2-7; TRBD1 aligns across 7 bases. Germline V gene data show CDR1 as SGHDT and CDR2 as YYEEEE. This CDR3 region has 14 residues. The V segment lost 6 bases and the J segment 4 bases; nucleotides outside the gene matches: 10.

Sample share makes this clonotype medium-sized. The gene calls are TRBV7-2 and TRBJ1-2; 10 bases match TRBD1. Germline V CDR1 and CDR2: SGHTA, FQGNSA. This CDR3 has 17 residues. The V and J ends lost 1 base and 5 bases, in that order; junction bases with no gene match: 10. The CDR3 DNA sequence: TGTGCCAGCAGCTTAGGGATCGGGACAGGGGTCGGGTATGGCTACACCTTC. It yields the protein CASSLGIGTGVGYGYTF. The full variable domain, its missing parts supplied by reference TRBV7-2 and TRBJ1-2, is GAGVSQSPSNKVTEKGKDVELRCDPISGHTALYWYRQSLGQGLEFLIYFQGNSAPDKSGLPSDRFSAERTGGSVSTLTIQRTQQEDSAVYLCASSLGIGTGVGYGYTFGSGTRLTVV.

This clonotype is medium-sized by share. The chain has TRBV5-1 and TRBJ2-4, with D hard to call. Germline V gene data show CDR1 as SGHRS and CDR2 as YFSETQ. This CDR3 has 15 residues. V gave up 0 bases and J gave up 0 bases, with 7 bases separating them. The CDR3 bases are TGCGCCAGCAGCTTGGCCGCCAGAGCCAAAAACATTCAGTACTTC. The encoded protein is CASSLAARAKNIQYF.

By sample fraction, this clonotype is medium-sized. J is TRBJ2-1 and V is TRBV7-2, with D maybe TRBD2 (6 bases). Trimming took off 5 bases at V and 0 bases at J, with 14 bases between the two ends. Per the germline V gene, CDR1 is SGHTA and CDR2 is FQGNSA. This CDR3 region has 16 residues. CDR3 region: CASSMPGGSSYNEQFF. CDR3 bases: TGTGCCAGCAGCATGCCCGGGGGAAGCTCCTACAATGAGCAGTTCTTC.

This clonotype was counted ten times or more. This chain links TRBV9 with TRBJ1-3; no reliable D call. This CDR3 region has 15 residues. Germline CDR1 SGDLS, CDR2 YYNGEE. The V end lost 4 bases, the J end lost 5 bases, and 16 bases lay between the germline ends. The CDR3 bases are TGTGCCAGCAGCTTTCGACACCCTGGGAGAAACACCATATATTTT. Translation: CASSFRHPGRNTIYF.

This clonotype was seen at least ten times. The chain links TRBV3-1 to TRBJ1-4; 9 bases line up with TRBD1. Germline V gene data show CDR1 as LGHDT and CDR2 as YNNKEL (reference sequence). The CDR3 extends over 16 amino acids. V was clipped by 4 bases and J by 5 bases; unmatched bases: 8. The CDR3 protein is CASSPRRTGENEKLFF. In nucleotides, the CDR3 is TGTGCCAGCAGCCCCCGGCGGACAGGGGAGAATGAAAAACTGTTTTTT.

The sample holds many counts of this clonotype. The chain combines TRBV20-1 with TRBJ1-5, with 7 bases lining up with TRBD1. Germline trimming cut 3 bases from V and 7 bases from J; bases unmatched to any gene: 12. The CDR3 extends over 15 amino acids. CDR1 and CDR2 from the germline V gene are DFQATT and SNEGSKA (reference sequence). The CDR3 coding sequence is TGCAGTGCTAGCAAGCCCACAGGGGATGGCCAGCCCCAGCATTTT. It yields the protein CSASKPTGDGQPQHF.

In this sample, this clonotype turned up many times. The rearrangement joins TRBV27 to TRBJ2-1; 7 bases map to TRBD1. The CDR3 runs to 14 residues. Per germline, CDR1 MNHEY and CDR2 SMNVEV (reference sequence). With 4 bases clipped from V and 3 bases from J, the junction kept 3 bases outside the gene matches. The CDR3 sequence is CASSSGQDYNEQFF. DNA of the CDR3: TGTGCCAGCAGTTCAGGACAGGACTACAATGAGCAGTTCTTC.